The rows below give T cell receptor beta chains drawn from one sample of a study of cytomegalovirus exposure and HLA in healthy donors. Produced via immunoSEQ multiplex PCR; TCRdb's table is partial and in-frame only. The data show some 180,000 clones, 12% seen once. The specimen was PBMCs. These receptors were obtained from a man between 50 and 59 years old in good health and CMV-seropositive. Both conserved end residues are part of each CDR3. Each record gives: clone size, D gene, V gene, J gene, CDR3 protein, CDR3 DNA. The D gene is left open where the match is weak. Size is omitted from some rows. Given values are once, few, many or a class for expanded clones.

>few|NA|TRBV7-2|TRBJ2-3
CASSLDRVATDTQYF
TGTGCCAGCAGCTTAGACAGGGTGGCGACAGATACGCAGTATTTT
>NA|TRBD1|TRBV6-1|TRBJ2-1
CASRLGTVNEQFF
TGTGCCAGCAGACTAGGGACAGTCAATGAGCAGTTCTTC
>few|NA|TRBV2|TRBJ2-2
CASTSLNTGELFF
TGTGCCAGCACGAGCCTGAACACCGGGGAGCTGTTTTTT
>NA|NA|TRBV27|TRBJ1-1
CASSFISESRVTFF
TGTGCCAGCAGTTTTATTTCAGAGTCCCGGGTTACTTTCTTT
>few|NA|TRBV4-3|TRBJ1-1
CASSLLQGRIVTEAFF
TGCGCCAGCAGCCTACTACAGGGTCGGATTGTCACTGAAGCTTTCTTT
>few|TRBD1|TRBV5-1|TRBJ2-5
CASSPTGAGETQYF
TGCGCCAGCAGCCCTACAGGGGCGGGAGAGACCCAGTACTTC
>few|NA|TRBV6-5|TRBJ1-1
CASSYSRGPVTEAFF
TGTGCCAGCAGTTACTCACGAGGTCCGGTAACTGAAGCTTTCTTT
>many|NA|TRBV25-1|TRBJ1-5
CASSSWGGNQPQHF
TGTGCCAGCAGTTCCTGGGGGGGCAATCAGCCCCAGCATTTT
>few|NA|TRBV5-1|TRBJ1-5
CASSLGFVGQPQHF
TGCGCCAGCAGCTTGGGTTTCGTGGGCCAGCCCCAGCATTTT
>few|TRBD1|TRBV5-1|TRBJ1-1
CASRWTGGNRNTEAFF
TGCGCCAGCAGGTGGACAGGGGGTAACCGGAACACTGAAGCTTTCTTT
>NA|TRBD2|TRBV2|TRBJ2-5
CASSVSLAGIGETQYF
TGTGCCAGCAGTGTTTCGCTAGCGGGGATCGGAGAGACCCAGTACTTC
>NA|NA|TRBV4-1|TRBJ2-7
CASSQELYYEQYF
TGCGCCAGCAGCCAAGAATTGTACTACGAGCAGTACTTC
>NA|TRBD1|TRBV5-1|TRBJ2-7
CASSWKGQSSYEQYF
TGCGCCAGCAGCTGGAAGGGACAGAGCTCCTACGAGCAGTACTTC